This is a list of T cell receptor beta chains from one sample in a study of identifying expanded T cells in peripheral blood. Profiled with immunoSEQ multiplex PCR; TCRdb holds only in-frame clones, not every one. The sample comprises roughly 130,000 clones, about 86% of which are singletons, and 8.4% rests with the top ten. The sample comprised blood. These receptors originate from a person aged 18-70 years in good health. CDR3s leave out the opening cysteine and the closing phenylalanine or tryptophan.

V	J	CDR3
TRBV7-2	TRBJ2-3	ASSLGLAGGDTQY
TRBV28	TRBJ2-2	ASRIRTGSGGELF
TRBV7-2	TRBJ2-5	ASSLALQGPGETQY
TRBV5-1	TRBJ2-1	ASSYRTSGRIEGEQF
TRBV29-1	TRBJ2-3	STEGGRGGTDTQY
TRBV9	TRBJ1-1	ASSFKGGTEAF
TRBV27	TRBJ1-1	AGTGTGDSEAF
TRBV28	TRBJ1-1	ASSPTGTGNTEAF
TRBV2	TRBJ2-3	ASSGLSTDTQY
TRBV6-1	TRBJ2-1	ASSEASAGVDEQF
TRBV5-1	TRBJ2-1	ASSLRTGRIEQF
TRBV9	TRBJ1-2	ASRVSNDDYGYT
TRBV5-4	TRBJ1-1	ASSLGGIRFLNEAF
TRBV7-2	TRBJ1-5	ASRNSNQPQH
TRBV5-1	TRBJ2-6	ASSLGLVSGANVLT
TRBV28	TRBJ2-5	ASRETILETQY
TRBV28	TRBJ1-2	ASRVDRDYGYT
TRBV28	TRBJ1-2	ASSTGTAANYGYT
TRBV19	TRBJ1-5	ASTPGFSNQPQH
TRBV9	TRBJ2-3	ASSERVTSTDTQY
TRBV29-1	TRBJ1-3	SAGTGGNLNTIY
TRBV28	TRBJ2-7	ASSESDSYEQY
TRBV4-1	TRBJ2-7	ASSPMGLAHYEQY
TRBV18	TRBJ1-1	ASSRDRDTEAF
TRBV7-6	TRBJ2-7	ASSSQTSGNSYEQY
TRBV19	TRBJ2-7	ATHDRSSYEQY
TRBV2	TRBJ2-5	ASSESKETQY
TRBV19	TRBJ1-1	ASSVLEGAGGWTEAF
TRBV6-5	TRBJ2-2	ASSRTGDNTGELF
TRBV4-2	TRBJ2-5	ASSLPGQGQETQY
TRBV6-5	TRBJ2-7	ASSYSGTGGFEQY
TRBV7-9	TRBJ1-4	ASSSGIGLNEKLF
TRBV6-4	TRBJ2-1	ASSSGGANEQF